One and the same sample provided the 13 T cell receptor beta chains below, sequenced in a study of HIV-infected children after antiretroviral therapy interruption. Stated treatment: PENTA 11 planned treatment interruption arm or continuous ART arm. A 3' RACE protocol on RNA, with unique molecular identifiers, produced the TCR library. TCRdb reanalysed the 3' RACE reads using MiXCR and keeps one entry per CDR3 protein. The table records roughly 7,000 distinct CDR3 sequences, more than 15% of them present only once. The sample was CD45RO+ CD8+ T cells from PBMCs, pooled from several time points, taken from a donor given antiretroviral therapy, either interrupted or continuous. As for subset: memory CD8+ CD45RO+ CD45RA- T cells. The receptor source for this set is a pool of human donors with HIV.

This clonotype occurred many times. The rearrangement uses TRBV6-2 or TRBV6-3 and TRBJ2-5, with a possible D match to TRBD2 (5 bases). CDR1 MNHEY and CDR2 SVGEGT come from the germline V gene. The length of the CDR3 is 13 residues. The V and J ends lost 6 bases and 5 bases respectively, with 13 bases between them. DNA for the CDR3: TGTGCCAGCAGACAACCTAGCTTCGAGACCCAGTACTTC. Translation: CASRQPSFETQYF.

The CDR3 DNA reads as TGTGCCAGCAGCGTATCGCCCGCCAAAAACATTCAGTACTTC. The encoded protein is CASSVSPAKNIQYF. The rearrangement links TRBV9 to TRBJ2-4; D gene ambiguous. CDR1 is SGDLS, CDR2 YYNGEE, per germline. This CDR3 spans 14 amino acids. Trimming shortened V by 1 base and J by 1 base, and 6 bases separated the two germline ends.

This clonotype was counted many times. The J gene is TRBJ2-5, the V gene TRBV6-1; TRBD1 is a possible D gene (6 bases). The CDR3 sequence is 12 residues long. V was clipped by 4 bases and J by 10 bases, with 13 bases between them. Germline V CDR1 and CDR2: MNHNS, SASEGT. Written as DNA, the CDR3 is TGTGCCAGCAGTGCCGACAGGCAGGACCAGTACTTC. It is translated as CASSADRQDQYF.

This clonotype is termed medium-sized. V usage is TRBV5-5 and J usage is TRBJ1-2; D is possibly TRBD1 (6 bases). The CDR3 extends over 15 amino acids. Trimming cost V 7 bases and J 6 bases, with 22 bases left between them. In germline, CDR1 is SGHKS, CDR2 YYEKEE (reference sequence). The chain's CDR3 is CASRPIQGTMNGYTF. CDR3 nucleotide sequence: TGTGCCAGCCGCCCAATACAGGGAACTATGAATGGCTACACCTTC.

The V gene is TRBV3-1, the J gene TRBJ1-6; no clear D. The CDR3 is 14 amino acids. CDR1 is LGHDT and CDR2 is YNNKEL in the germline V gene (reference sequence). The V gene lost 0 bases and the J gene lost 7 bases, with 7 bases spanning the gap. The CDR3 sequence is CASSQEGPNSPLHF. The DNA of the CDR3 is TGTGCCAGCAGCCAAGAAGGACCCAATTCACCCCTCCACTTT.

This clonotype was observed many times. The chain links TRBV23-1 to TRBJ2-3, with D possibly being TRBD2 (6 bases). TRBV23-1 is assigned to the ORF class and has an uncertain function. The V gene lost 1 base and the J gene lost 10 bases, with 27 bases spanning the gap. The CDR3 extends over 18 amino acids. The CDR3 sequence is CASSQFRIDGDLTPPQYF. The CDR3 DNA sequence: TGCGCCAGCAGTCAATTCAGAATTGATGGGGACTTGACCCCACCGCAGTATTTT.

By share, this clonotype ranks as medium-sized. This sequence joins TRBV11-2 and TRBJ1-6; no definite D call. The CDR3 sequence is 17 residues long. The ends were cut back, 2 bases at V and 8 bases at J, with 19 bases in the middle. Germline V gene sequence: CDR1 SGHAT, CDR2 FQNNGV. CDR3 region: CASSLYPGQISHSPLHF. As DNA, the CDR3 is TGTGCCAGCAGCTTATATCCCGGTCAGATTTCCCATTCACCCCTCCACTTT.

This clonotype was observed at least ten times. This chain connects TRBV12-3 or TRBV12-4 to TRBJ1-1, with a tentative D call TRBD1 (6 bases). Trimming pared 6 bases from V and 1 base from J, leaving 9 bases between. This CDR3 comprises 13 residues. DNA of the CDR3: TGTGCCAGCAGCCCGACAGGGAACACTGAAGCTTTCTTT. This gives the protein CASSPTGNTEAFF.

Judged by abundance, this clonotype is medium-sized (0.01 to 0.1%). This chain links TRBV30 with TRBJ2-4; perhaps D is TRBD1 or TRBD2 (7 bases each). Per germline, CDR1 GTSNPN and CDR2 SVGIG (reference sequence). The CDR3 contains 16 residues. Trimming took 1 base from V and 8 from J, leaving 21 bases between them. CDR3 protein: CAWSAGGGHIGDIQYF. The DNA of the CDR3 is TGTGCCTGGAGTGCAGGGGGGGGGCACATTGGGGACATTCAGTACTTC.

As regards this clonotype: Just one base apart from a much larger clone, this may be a read error. J is TRBJ2-5 and V is TRBV19; D might be TRBD2 (6 bases). Germline V lookup: CDR1 LNHDA, CDR2 SQIVND (reference sequence). This CDR3 spans 11 amino acids. The CDR3 DNA is TGTGCTACGACTAGTGGAGAGACCCAGTACTTC. Translated: CATTSGETQYF.

This clonotype was seen a handful of times. The chain links TRBV6-2 or TRBV6-3 to TRBJ2-2, with D perhaps matching TRBD1 (6 bases). Trimming left V 2 bases short and J 5 bases short, with 12 bases between. Germline V gives CDR1 MNHEY, CDR2 SVGEGT. CDR3 length: 15 amino acids. As DNA, the CDR3 is TGTGCCAGCAGTTACGCCGGGACAAGTACCGGGGAGCTGTTTTTT. Its protein is CASSYAGTSTGELFF.

The rearrangement joins TRBV20-1 to TRBJ2-7; D might be TRBD2 (5 bases). CDR1 DFQATT and CDR2 SNEGSKA come from the germline V gene (reference sequence). The CDR3 is made up of 13 amino acids. This chain's CDR3 is CSVVKDSRYEQYF. The CDR3, as DNA: TGCAGCGTGGTAAAGGACTCGCGCTACGAGCAGTACTTC.

The sample holds many counts of this clonotype. The chain has TRBV10-1 and TRBJ2-7; either TRBD1 or TRBD2 may fit D (6 bases each). This CDR3 comprises 14 residues. Germline-derived CDR1 and CDR2 are WNHNN and SYGVQD (reference sequence). Trimming pared 2 bases from V and 5 bases from J, leaving 13 bases between. The CDR3 DNA reads as TGCGCCAGCAGTGAGAGTGGGGGGCCCCACGAGCAGTACTTC. Its protein is CASSESGGPHEQYF.